These T cell receptor beta chains were read from a single sample in a study of tumor-infiltrating lymphocytes in primary liver carcinoma. MiXCR was run by TCRdb on the multiplex PCR reads, yielding one entry per CDR3 protein. The sample yields 75,000 to 80,000 distinct CDR3 sequences, roughly two thirds seen once. Sequenced material: tumor-adjacent normal liver tissue. The receptors stem from a man between 40 and 49 years old with primary liver carcinoma and hepatitis B virus infection. Each CDR3 is given with its conserved first and last residue. A D gene is named only where the DNA matches it firmly. Rows give clone size only sometimes, using once, few, many, or a class for an expanded clone.

CASRYFHPGADTQYF | TGTGCCAGCAGATACTTCCATCCAGGGGCAGATACGCAGTATTTT | TRBJ2-3 | - | TRBV6-5 | -
CVNSLSPGTGANGELFF | TGTGTCAACAGCTTAAGTCCCGGGACAGGGGCCAACGGGGAGCTGTTTTTT | TRBJ2-2 | TRBD1 | TRBV5-5 | -
CANSLVMGGNQPQHF | TGTGCCAACAGCTTAGTGATGGGAGGCAATCAGCCCCAGCATTTT | TRBJ1-5 | - | TRBV11-2 | -
CASSTHLGNGYTF | TGTGCCAGCAGTACACACCTGGGAAATGGCTACACCTTC | TRBJ1-2 | - | TRBV7-3 | -
CSARDVGGGPSNEQFF | TGCAGTGCTAGAGACGTGGGGGGGGGCCCTTCCAATGAGCAGTTCTTC | TRBJ2-1 | - | TRBV20-1 | -
CASSPTNYGYTF | TGTGCCAGCAGCCCTACGAACTATGGCTACACCTTC | TRBJ1-2 | - | TRBV7-9 | many
CAWSVGPHLEGGYTF | TGCGCCTGGAGTGTAGGGCCGCATCTCGAAGGCGGCTACACCTTC | TRBJ1-2 | - | TRBV30 | -
CASSLGLAGGGGEHFF | TGTGCGAGCAGCTTAGGTCTAGCGGGAGGGGGCGGTGAGCACTTCTTC | TRBJ2-1 | TRBD2 | TRBV7-9 | -
CASSYAGYGKETQYF | TGTGCCAGCAGTTACGCGGGCTATGGTAAAGAGACCCAGTACTTC | TRBJ2-5 | - | TRBV6-5 | many
CASGFDSTYEQFF | TGCGCCAGCGGCTTCGACAGCACCTACGAGCAGTTCTTC | TRBJ2-1 | - | TRBV11-2 | -
CVSSSTLSATYEQYF | TGTGTCAGCAGTTCAACCCTTAGCGCTACCTACGAGCAGTACTTC | TRBJ2-7 | - | TRBV12-3/TRBV12-4 | -
CASNLAGGYSPLQF | TGTGCCAGCAACTTGGCGGGAGGCTATTCACCCCTCCAGTTT | TRBJ1-6 | - | TRBV5-4 | -
CASSQEVGIGNLPQHF | TGCGCCAGCAGCCAAGAAGTAGGAATCGGCAATCTGCCCCAGCATTTT | TRBJ1-5 | - | TRBV4-1 | -
CASSSGIGGFWANVLAF | TGTGCCAGCAGTTCCGGGATAGGGGGCTTCTGGGCCAACGTCCTGGCTTTC | TRBJ2-6 | TRBD1 | TRBV6-2/TRBV6-3 | -
CASSSGQDGTGELFF | TGTGCCAGCAGCAGTGGACAGGATGGGACCGGGGAGCTATTTTTT | TRBJ2-2 | TRBD1 | TRBV12-3/TRBV12-4 | -
CAWSVRREDWTDTQYF | TGTGCCTGGAGTGTAAGGCGCGAGGACTGGACAGATACGCAGTATTTT | TRBJ2-3 | - | TRBV30 | many
CASSYRGGGNQPQHF | TGTGCCAGCAGTTACAGGGGTGGGGGCAATCAGCCCCAGCATTTT | TRBJ1-5 | - | TRBV6-2/TRBV6-3 | many
CASSQSGLITDTQYF | TGCGCCAGCAGCCAGAGCGGGTTGATCACAGATACGCAGTATTTT | TRBJ2-3 | - | TRBV5-1 | many
CANSLILGSYEQYF | TGTGCCAATAGCTTGATTCTGGGCAGCTACGAGCAGTACTTC | TRBJ2-7 | - | TRBV11-2 | -
CASSSTGWDEAFF | TGTGCCAGCAGTTCGACAGGGTGGGATGAAGCTTTCTTT | TRBJ1-1 | TRBD1 | TRBV28 | once
CASSLVFGLRTEAFF | TGTGCCAGCAGCTTAGTGTTCGGACTCCGGACTGAAGCTTTCTTT | TRBJ1-1 | - | TRBV7-9 | few
CASSSVLGIPYNEQFF | TGTGCTAGCAGCTCAGTGTTAGGGATTCCATACAATGAGCAGTTCTTC | TRBJ2-1 | - | TRBV11-2 | -
CSNSSADTQYF | TGTTCCAACAGCTCAGCAGATACGCAGTATTTT | TRBJ2-3 | - | TRBV11-3 | few
CDSSPGITYEQYF | TGTGACAGCAGTCCGGGCATAACCTACGAGCAGTACTTC | TRBJ2-7 | - | TRBV6-2/TRBV6-3 | -
CASSQGWREIWYEQYF | TGCGCCAGCAGCCAAGGGTGGCGGGAGATATGGTACGAGCAGTACTTT | TRBJ2-7 | TRBD2 | TRBV4-1 | -
CASSPLAGSYNEQFF | TGTGCCAGCAGTCCATTAGCGGGTTCGTACAATGAGCAGTTCTTC | TRBJ2-1 | TRBD2 | TRBV27 | many
CASSAARDYEQFF | TGTGCCAGCAGCGCAGCGCGGGACTATGAGCAGTTCTTC | TRBJ2-1 | - | TRBV4-2 | many
CASSQDKGGAYEEYF | TGCGCCAGCAGTCAAGACAAGGGGGGAGCCTACGAGGAGTACTTC | TRBJ2-7 | - | TRBV4-3 | -
CSARAGLVETQYF | TGCAGTGCCCGGGCCGGACTCGTGGAGACCCAGTACTTC | TRBJ2-5 | - | TRBV20-1 | few
CASQKEFSYEQYF | TGTGCCAGCCAGAAGGAGTTCTCCTACGAGCAGTACTTC | TRBJ2-7 | - | TRBV6-1 | many
CASSHSAGVSGELFF | TGTGCCAGCAGCCACTCGGCGGGAGTCTCCGGGGAGCTGTTTTTT | TRBJ2-2 | TRBD2 | TRBV6-2/TRBV6-3 | -
CTSSSKREPDTRYF | TGTACCAGCAGCTCCAAGCGGGAGCCAGATACGCGGTATTTT | TRBJ2-3 | TRBD2 | TRBV6-2/TRBV6-3 | -
CADSYSQETQYF | TGTGCCGACAGTTACTCACAAGAGACCCAGTACTTC | TRBJ2-5 | - | TRBV6-5 | -
CASSNLGQGETDTQYF | TGCGCCAGCAGCAATCTAGGGCAGGGCGAGACAGATACGCAGTATTTT | TRBJ2-3 | - | TRBV10-1 | -
CASSPKLTGIPYEQYF | TGTGCCAGCAGTCCGAAATTAACGGGAATACCCTACGAGCAGTACTTC | TRBJ2-7 | - | TRBV6-6 | -
CVSSIDPWSSGGGETQYF | TGTGTCAGCAGCATAGATCCGTGGTCTAGCGGGGGAGGAGAGACCCAGTACTTC | TRBJ2-5 | TRBD2 | TRBV11-2 | -
CASSFLSTGNEQYF | TGTGCCAGCAGCTTCCTCTCGACAGGGAACGAGCAGTACTTC | TRBJ2-7 | TRBD1 | TRBV11-2 | -
CSVWTGVEDTQYF | TGCAGCGTGTGGACAGGGGTGGAAGATACGCAGTATTTT | TRBJ2-3 | TRBD1 | TRBV29-1 | -
CASSQDGGEDNEKLFF | TGTGCCAGCAGCCAAGACGGAGGTGAGGATAATGAAAAATTGTTTTTT | TRBJ1-4 | - | TRBV4-2 | -
CASRIRGSLAYNEQFF | TGTGCCAGTCGGATCCGCGGGAGTTTAGCCTACAATGAGCAGTTCTTC | TRBJ2-1 | - | TRBV21-1 | few
CAGSSLPLSGSTDTQYF | TGTGCCGGTAGCTCCTTGCCCCTGAGCGGGAGCACAGATACACAGTATTTT | TRBJ2-3 | TRBD2 | TRBV11-2 | -
CASSRTLVSHLHF | TGTGCCAGCAGCCGGACACTGGTTTCGCACCTCCACTTT | TRBJ1-6 | - | TRBV11-1 | -
CASSQDWGAHQETQYF | TGCGCCAGCAGCCAAGATTGGGGAGCTCACCAAGAGACCCAGTACTTC | TRBJ2-5 | - | TRBV4-1 | many
CASSQAWPGACEHYF | TGCGCCAGCAGCCAAGCTTGGCCAGGGGCCTGCGAGCACTACTTC | TRBJ2-7 | - | TRBV4-3 | -
CGSRTDRKAGGFLGGTQYF | TGTGGCAGCAGGACGGACAGGAAAGCGGGAGGGTTCTTAGGAGGGACCCAGTACTTC | TRBJ2-5 | TRBD2 | TRBV5-6 | -
CSVGAGSLDTGELFF | TGCAGCGTTGGCGCAGGGAGTTTGGACACCGGGGAGCTGTTTTTT | TRBJ2-2 | - | TRBV29-1 | -
CASSSEKRDQPQHF | TGTGCCAGCAGTTCCGAGAAAAGAGATCAGCCCCAGCATTTT | TRBJ1-5 | - | TRBV6-6 | many
CIVEEERDGSYEQYF | TGCATTGTTGAAGAAGAACGGGACGGGAGTTACGAGCAGTACTTC | TRBJ2-7 | - | TRBV29-1 | -
CASSQDKALAMAQYF | TGCGCCAGCAGCCAAGATAAGGCACTAGCCATGGCGCAGTACTTC | TRBJ2-7 | - | TRBV4-1 | many
CASSKATWVPYGYTF | TGCGCCAGCAGCAAAGCCACATGGGTTCCCTATGGCTACACCTTC | TRBJ1-2 | - | TRBV4-1 | once
CASSPGLAGNYEQYF | TGCGCCAGCAGCCCGGGACTAGCGGGCAATTACGAGCAGTACTTC | TRBJ2-7 | TRBD2 | TRBV5-1 | few
CASSRLATNEQFF | TGCGCCAGCAGCCGGCTAGCAACTAATGAGCAGTTCTTC | TRBJ2-1 | - | TRBV6-2/TRBV6-3 | -
CASSRGGQGFGETQYF | TGCGCCAGCAGCCGCGGCGGACAGGGATTTGGAGAGACCCAGTACTTC | TRBJ2-5 | TRBD1 | TRBV4-3 | many